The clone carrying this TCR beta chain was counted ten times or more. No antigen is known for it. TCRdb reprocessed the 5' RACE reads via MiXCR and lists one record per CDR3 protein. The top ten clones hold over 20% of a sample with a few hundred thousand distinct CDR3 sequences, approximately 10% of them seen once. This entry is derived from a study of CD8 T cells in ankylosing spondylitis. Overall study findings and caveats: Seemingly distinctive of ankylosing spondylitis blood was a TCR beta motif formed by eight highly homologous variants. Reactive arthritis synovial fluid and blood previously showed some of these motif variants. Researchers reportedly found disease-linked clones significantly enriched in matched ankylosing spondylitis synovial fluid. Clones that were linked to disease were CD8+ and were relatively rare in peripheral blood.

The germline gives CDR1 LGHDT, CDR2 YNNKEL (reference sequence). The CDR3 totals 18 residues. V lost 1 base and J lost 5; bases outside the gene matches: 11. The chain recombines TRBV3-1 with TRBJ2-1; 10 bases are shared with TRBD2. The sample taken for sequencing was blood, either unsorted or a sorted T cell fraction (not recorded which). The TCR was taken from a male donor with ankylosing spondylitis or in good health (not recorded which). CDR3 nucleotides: TGTGCCAGCAGCCAAGGGGGGCTAGCGGGGGCATCCAACAATGAGCAGTTCTTC. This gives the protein CASSQGGLAGASNNEQFF.